The text below deals with one TCR beta chain. The antigen is unknown. This sample was included in a study of cytomegalovirus exposure and HLA in healthy donors. At the level of the study: Early on, a data release was issued that held some 85 million unique TCRs from HLA-typed donors. Study-level points and caveats: CMV serostatus was the sole immune exposure data available. The classifier was said to identify cytomegalovirus status with high specificity and sensitivity.

This PCR relied on a set of 60 Vbeta primers and 13 Jbeta primers. Generated by immunoSEQ multiplex PCR, the TCRdb table keeps only in-frame clones and is missing some. The data contain over 200,000 clones, more than 70% of them seen just once; the ten biggest clones take up 1.3%. Nobody recorded the CMV serostatus of this donor. CDR1 MNHEY and CDR2 SVGAGI come from the germline V gene. The CDR3 runs to 14 residues. Trimming cost V 0 bases and J 2 bases, with 7 bases left between them. Sequenced material: PBMCs. V gene TRBV6-5 combines with J gene TRBJ2-5, with D uncertain. The receptor was derived from a human donor in good health. The CDR3 nucleotides read TGTGCCAGCAGTTACTCTCAACTTCAAGAGACCCAGTACTTC. This gives the protein CASSYSQLQETQYF.